The T cell receptor beta chain described here comes from a study of CD8 T cells in Susac syndrome. Study results and caveats: The study recognized that the number of individuals in its TCR sequencing and HLA analysis was relatively small.

J was trimmed by 3 bases and V by 4 bases; bases with no gene match: 5. Per the germline V gene, CDR1 is SGHRS and CDR2 is YFSETQ. This CDR3 is 16 amino acids long. Roughly 0.45 to 1 ug RNA was reverse transcribed with random hexamers. An immunoSEQ multiplex PCR generated amplified TCR beta CDR3 products spanning 54 Vbeta and 13 Jbeta. TCRdb ran MiXCR on the immunoSEQ multiplex PCR reads and lists one entry per CDR3 protein. Found here are 200,000 to 300,000 distinct CDR3 sequences, 80% to 95% of them singletons; the top ten hold around 0.072%. From blood CD8+ and CD4+ T cells, the TCR beta chain was sequenced. TEMRA cells were FACS-enriched, while CD8+ and CD4+ T cells were negatively isolated. Comments on this clonotype: What it binds is unknown.

The sequence came from a human donor with multiple sclerosis. The chain couples TRBV5-1 to TRBJ2-2, with 11 bases matching TRBD2. The sequenced sample was CD4+ T cells from PBMCs. In DNA, the CDR3 is TGCGCCAGCAGCAGGGGACTAGCGGACTACACCGGGGAGCTGTTTTTT. As protein: CASSRGLADYTGELFF.